This T cell receptor (beta chain) was sequenced in a study of control samples from healthy donors and cancer patients. Germline V lookup: CDR1 LGHNA, CDR2 YSLEER. Trimming removed 3 bases from V and 2 bases from J; junction bases left unmatched: 4. This CDR3 comprises 16 residues. TCRdb keeps only in-frame clones here, not all; method: immunoSEQ multiplex PCR. This sample carries approximately 100,000 clones, around nine tenths of them seen once, and the ten largest clones take about 3%. The TCR comes from a human donor in good health. The donor label of this sample is uncertain. V is TRBV4-3 and J is TRBJ1-3; 10 bases are a match to TRBD1. Sequencing input: blood. CDR3 bases: TGCGCCAGCAGCCAGGGACAGGGGATTACTGGAAACACCATATATTTT. This translates into CASSQGQGITGNTIYF.